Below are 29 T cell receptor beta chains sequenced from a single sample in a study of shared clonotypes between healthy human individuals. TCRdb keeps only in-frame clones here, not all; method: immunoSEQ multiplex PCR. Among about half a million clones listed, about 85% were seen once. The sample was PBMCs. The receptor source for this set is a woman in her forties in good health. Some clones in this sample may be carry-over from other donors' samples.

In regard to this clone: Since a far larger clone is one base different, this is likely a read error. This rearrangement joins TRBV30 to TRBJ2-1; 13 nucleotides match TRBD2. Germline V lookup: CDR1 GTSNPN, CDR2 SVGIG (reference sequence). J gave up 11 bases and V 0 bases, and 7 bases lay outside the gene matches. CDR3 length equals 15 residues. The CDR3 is CAWSVLGTSGTKQFF. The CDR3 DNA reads TGTGCCTGGAGTGTACTCGGGACTAGCGGGACTAAGCAGTTCTTC.

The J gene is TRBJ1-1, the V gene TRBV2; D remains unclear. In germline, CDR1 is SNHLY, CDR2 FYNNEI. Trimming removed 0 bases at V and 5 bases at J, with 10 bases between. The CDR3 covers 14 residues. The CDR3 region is CASSEALGRTEAFF. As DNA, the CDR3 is TGTGCCAGCAGTGAAGCGCTAGGTCGGACTGAAGCTTTCTTT.

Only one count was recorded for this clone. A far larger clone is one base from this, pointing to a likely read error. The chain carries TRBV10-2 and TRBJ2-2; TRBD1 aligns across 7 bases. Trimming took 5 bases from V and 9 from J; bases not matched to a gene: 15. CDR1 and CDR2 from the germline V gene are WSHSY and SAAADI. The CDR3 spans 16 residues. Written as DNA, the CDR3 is TGCGCCAGCAGTTATAGGCAGGGGGTGGATGGCTGGGAGCTGTTTTTT. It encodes CASSYRQGVDGWELFF.

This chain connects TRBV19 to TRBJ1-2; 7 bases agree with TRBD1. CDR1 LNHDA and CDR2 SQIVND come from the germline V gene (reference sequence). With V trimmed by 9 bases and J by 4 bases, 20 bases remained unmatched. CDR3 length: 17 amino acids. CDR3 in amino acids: CASRAQGRLSSVYGYTF. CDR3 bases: TGTGCCAGCCGCGCACAGGGGCGGCTATCAAGCGTCTATGGCTACACCTTC. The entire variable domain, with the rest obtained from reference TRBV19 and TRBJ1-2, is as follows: DGGITQSPKYLFRKEGQNVTLSCEQNLNHDAMYWYRQDPGQGLRLIYYSQIVNDFQKGDIAEGYSVSREKKESFPLTVTSAQKNPTAFYLCASRAQGRLSSVYGYTFGSGTRLTVV.

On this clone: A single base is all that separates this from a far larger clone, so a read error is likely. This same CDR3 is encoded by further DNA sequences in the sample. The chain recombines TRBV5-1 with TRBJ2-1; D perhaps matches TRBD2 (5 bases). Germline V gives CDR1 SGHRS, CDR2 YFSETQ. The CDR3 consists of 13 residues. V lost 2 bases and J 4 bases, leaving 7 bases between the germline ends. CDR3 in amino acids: CASSLGGYNEQFF. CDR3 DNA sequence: TGCGCCAGCAGCTTAGGCGGGTACAATGAGCAGTTCTTC.

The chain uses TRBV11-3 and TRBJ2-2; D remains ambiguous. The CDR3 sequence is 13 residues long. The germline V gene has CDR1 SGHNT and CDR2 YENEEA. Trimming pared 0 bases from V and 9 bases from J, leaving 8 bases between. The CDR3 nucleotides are TGTGCCAGCAGCTTAGATAAAGACCGGGAGCTGTTTTTT. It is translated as CASSLDKDRELFF.

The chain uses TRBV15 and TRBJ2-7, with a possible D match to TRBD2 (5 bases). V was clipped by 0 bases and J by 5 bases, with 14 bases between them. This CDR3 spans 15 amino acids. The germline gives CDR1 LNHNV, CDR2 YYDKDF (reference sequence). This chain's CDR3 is CATSRDRGPSNEQYF. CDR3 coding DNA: TGTGCCACCAGCAGAGATCGGGGTCCTAGCAACGAGCAGTACTTC. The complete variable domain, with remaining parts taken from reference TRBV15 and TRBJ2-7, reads DAMVIQNPRYQVTQFGKPVTLSCSQTLNHNVMYWYQQKSSQAPKLLFHYYDKDFNNEADTPDNFQSRRPNTSFCFLDIRSPGLGDTAMYLCATSRDRGPSNEQYFGPGTRLTVT.

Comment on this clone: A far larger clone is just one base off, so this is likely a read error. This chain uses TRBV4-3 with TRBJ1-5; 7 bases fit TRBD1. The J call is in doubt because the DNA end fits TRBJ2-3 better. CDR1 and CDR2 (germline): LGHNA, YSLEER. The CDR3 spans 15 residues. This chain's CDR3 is CASSQDDLGGQPQYF. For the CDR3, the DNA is TGCGCCAGCAGCCAAGATGACTTAGGGGGACAGCCCCAGTATTTT.

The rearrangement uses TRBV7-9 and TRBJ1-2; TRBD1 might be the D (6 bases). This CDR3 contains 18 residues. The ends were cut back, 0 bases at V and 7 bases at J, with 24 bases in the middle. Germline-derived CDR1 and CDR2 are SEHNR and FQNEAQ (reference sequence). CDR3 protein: CASSLAAVPRGRLRGYTF. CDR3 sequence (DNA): TGTGCCAGCAGCTTAGCGGCGGTACCGCGGGGGCGGCTTCGTGGCTACACCTTC.

CDR3 protein: CASSWAGGQGNSPLHF. For the CDR3, the DNA is TGTGCCAGCAGCTGGGCGGGGGGACAGGGGAACTCACCCCTCCACTTT. V is TRBV11-2 and J is TRBJ1-6; TRBD1 agrees at 10 bases. The germline CDR1 and CDR2 sequences are SGHAT and FQNNGV. With V trimmed by 4 bases and J by 10 bases, 10 bases remained unmatched. There are 16 residues in the CDR3. The full variable domain, in which reference TRBV11-2 and TRBJ1-6 provide the parts outside the CDR3, is EAGVAQSPRYKIIEKRQSVAFWCNPISGHATLYWYQQILGQGPKLLIQFQNNGVVDDSQLPKDRFSAERLKGVDSTLKIQPAKLEDSAVYLCASSWAGGQGNSPLHFGNGTRLTVT.

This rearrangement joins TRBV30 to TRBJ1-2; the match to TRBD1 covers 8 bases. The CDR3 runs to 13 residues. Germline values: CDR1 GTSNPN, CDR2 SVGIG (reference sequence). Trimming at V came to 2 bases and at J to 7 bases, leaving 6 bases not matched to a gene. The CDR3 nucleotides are TGTGCCTGGAGTCCGGACAGGGAGCGTGGCTACACCTTC. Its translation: CAWSPDRERGYTF.

CDR3 in DNA: TGTGCCAGCAGTCAGGGGGCGCGCAATCAGCCCCAGCATTTT. Protein product: CASSQGARNQPQHF. The V call is TRBV28, the J call TRBJ1-5; TRBD1 aligns across 8 bases. The trim removed 5 bases at V and 2 bases at J, leaving 2 bases unmatched. Germline CDR1 reads MDHEN; CDR2 reads SYDVKM. CDR3 length: 14 residues. The full variable domain, with the rest looked up from reference TRBV28 and TRBJ1-5, is DVKVTQSSRYLVKRTGEKVFLECVQDMDHENMFWYRQDPGLGLRLIYFSYDVKMKEKGDIPEGYSVSREKKERFSLILESASTNQTSMYLCASSQGARNQPQHFGDGTRLSIL.

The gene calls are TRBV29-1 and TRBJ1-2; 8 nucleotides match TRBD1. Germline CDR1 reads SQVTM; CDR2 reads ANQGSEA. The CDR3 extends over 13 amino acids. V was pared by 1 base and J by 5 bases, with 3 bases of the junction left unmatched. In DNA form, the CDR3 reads TGCAGCGTTGAAGGGGACAGGCGATATGGCTACACCTTC. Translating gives CSVEGDRRYGYTF.

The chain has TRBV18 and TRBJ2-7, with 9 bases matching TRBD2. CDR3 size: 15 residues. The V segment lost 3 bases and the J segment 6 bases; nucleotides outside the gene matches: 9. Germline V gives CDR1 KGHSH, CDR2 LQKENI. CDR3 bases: TGTGCCAGCTCACCGTTGGCGGGAGGGCCTATCGAGCAGTACTTC. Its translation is CASSPLAGGPIEQYF.

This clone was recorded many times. In nucleotides, the CDR3 is TGTGCCAGCAGTTTATTTGGGACTTTCTACAATGAGCAGTTCTTC. Its protein product is CASSLFGTFYNEQFF. The chain links TRBV28 to TRBJ2-1, with D possibly being TRBD2 (6 bases). This CDR3 contains 15 residues. V dropped 1 base and J dropped 3 bases, with 10 bases sitting between them. Germline V gene lookup returns CDR1 MDHEN and CDR2 SYDVKM.

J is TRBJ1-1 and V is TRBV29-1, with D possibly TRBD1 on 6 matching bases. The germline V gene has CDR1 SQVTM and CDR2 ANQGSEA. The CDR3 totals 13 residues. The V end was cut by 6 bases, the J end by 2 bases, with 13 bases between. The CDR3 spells CSVTWTANTEAFF. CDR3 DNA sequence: TGCAGCGTCACTTGGACAGCTAACACTGAAGCTTTCTTT. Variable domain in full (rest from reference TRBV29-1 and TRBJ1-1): SAVISQKPSRDICQRGTSLTIQCQVDSQVTMMFWYRQQPGQSLTLIATANQGSEATYESGFVIDKFPISRPNLTFSTLTVSNMSPEDSSIYLCSVTWTANTEAFFGQGTRLTVV.

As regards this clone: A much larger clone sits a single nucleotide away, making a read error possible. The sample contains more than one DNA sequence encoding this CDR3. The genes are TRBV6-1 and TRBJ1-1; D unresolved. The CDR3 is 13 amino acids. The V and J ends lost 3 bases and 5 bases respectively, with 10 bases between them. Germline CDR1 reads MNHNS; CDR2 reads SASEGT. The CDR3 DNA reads TGTGCCAGCAGTGACGTGGGAGGGACTGAAGCTTTCTTT. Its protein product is CASSDVGGTEAFF.

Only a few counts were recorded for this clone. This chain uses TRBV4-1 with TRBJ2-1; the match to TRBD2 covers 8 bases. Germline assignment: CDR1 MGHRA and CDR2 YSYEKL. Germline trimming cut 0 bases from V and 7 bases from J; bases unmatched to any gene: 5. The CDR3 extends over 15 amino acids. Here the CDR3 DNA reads TGCGCCAGCAGCCAAGAAAGCGGGAGCAGGAATGAGCAGTTCTTC. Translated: CASSQESGSRNEQFF.

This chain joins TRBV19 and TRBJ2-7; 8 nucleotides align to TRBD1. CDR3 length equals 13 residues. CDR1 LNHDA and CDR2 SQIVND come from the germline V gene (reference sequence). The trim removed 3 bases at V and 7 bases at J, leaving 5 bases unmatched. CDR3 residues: CASSMQGAREQYF. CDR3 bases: TGTGCCAGTAGTATGCAGGGGGCGCGTGAGCAGTACTTC.

CDR3 residues: CAISDIELAVYEQYF. DNA for the CDR3: TGTGCCATCAGTGATATTGAACTAGCGGTTTACGAGCAGTACTTC. The chain joins TRBV10-3 to TRBJ2-7; 8 bases map to TRBD2. The length of the CDR3 is 15 residues. V dropped 3 bases and J dropped 4; count of bases not matched to a gene: 8. CDR1 is ENHRY and CDR2 is SYGVKD in the germline V gene.

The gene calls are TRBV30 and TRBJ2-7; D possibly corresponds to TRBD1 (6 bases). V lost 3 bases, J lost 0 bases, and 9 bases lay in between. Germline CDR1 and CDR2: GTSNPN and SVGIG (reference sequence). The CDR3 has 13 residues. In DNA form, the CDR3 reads TGTGCCTGGAGCAGGGACAACTCCTACGAGCAGTACTTC. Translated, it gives CAWSRDNSYEQYF.

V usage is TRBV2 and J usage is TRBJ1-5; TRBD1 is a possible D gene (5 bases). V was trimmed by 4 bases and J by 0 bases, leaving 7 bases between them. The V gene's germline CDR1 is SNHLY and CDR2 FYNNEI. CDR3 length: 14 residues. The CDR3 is CASSAGVSNQPQHF. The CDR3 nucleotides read TGTGCCAGCAGTGCGGGGGTTAGCAATCAGCCCCAGCATTTT.

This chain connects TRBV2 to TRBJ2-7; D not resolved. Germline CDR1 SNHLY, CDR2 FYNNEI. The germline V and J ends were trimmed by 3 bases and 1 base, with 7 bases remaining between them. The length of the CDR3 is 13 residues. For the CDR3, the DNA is TGTGCCAGCAGTGATGAAGGGTCCTACGAGCAGTACTTC. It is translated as CASSDEGSYEQYF.

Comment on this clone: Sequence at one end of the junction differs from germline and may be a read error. CDR3 protein: CRVVLTRGGIEALF. CDR3 DNA sequence: TGCAGAGTTGTCCTAACCCGGGGTGGGATTGAAGCTCTCTTT. V is TRBV29-1 and J is TRBJ1-1, with D uncertain. CDR3 length equals 14 residues. The germline gives CDR1 SQVTM, CDR2 ANQGSEA. The variable domain in full, completed from reference TRBV29-1 and TRBJ1-1, reads SAVISQKPSRDICQRGTSLTIQCQVDSQVTMMFWYRQQPGQSLTLIATANQGSEATYESGFVIDKFPISRPNLTFSTLTVSNMSPEDSSIYLCRVVLTRGGIEALFGQGTRLTVV.

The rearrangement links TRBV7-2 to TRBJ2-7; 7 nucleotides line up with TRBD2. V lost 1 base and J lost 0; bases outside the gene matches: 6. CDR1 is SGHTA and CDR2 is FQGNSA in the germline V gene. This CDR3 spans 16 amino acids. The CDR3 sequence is CASSLEVGGSSYEQYF. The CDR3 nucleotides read TGTGCCAGCAGCTTAGAGGTCGGCGGGAGCTCCTACGAGCAGTACTTC.

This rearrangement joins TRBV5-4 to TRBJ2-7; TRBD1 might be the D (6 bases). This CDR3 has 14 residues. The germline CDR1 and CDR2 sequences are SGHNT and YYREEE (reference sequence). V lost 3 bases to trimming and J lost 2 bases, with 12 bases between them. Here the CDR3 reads CASSSRTGTYEQYF. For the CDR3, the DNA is TGTGCCAGCAGCTCCCGCACAGGGACCTACGAGCAGTACTTC.

CDR3: CASSPRGAGAGGKQYF. DNA for the CDR3: TGTGCCAGCAGTCCCCGGGGGGCGGGAGCCGGCGGGAAGCAGTACTTC. The rearrangement links TRBV28 to TRBJ2-7; tentatively, D is TRBD2 (7 bases). Trimming removed 5 bases at V and 8 bases at J, with 25 bases between. The CDR3 is 16 amino acids. The germline gives CDR1 MDHEN, CDR2 SYDVKM.

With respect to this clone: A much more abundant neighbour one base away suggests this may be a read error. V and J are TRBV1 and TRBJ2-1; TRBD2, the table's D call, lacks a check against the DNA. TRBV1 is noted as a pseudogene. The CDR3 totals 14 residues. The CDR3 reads CTSSRPRLAGEQFF. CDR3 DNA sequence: TGCACCAGCAGCCGACCCCGACTAGCGGGAGAGCAGTTCTTC.

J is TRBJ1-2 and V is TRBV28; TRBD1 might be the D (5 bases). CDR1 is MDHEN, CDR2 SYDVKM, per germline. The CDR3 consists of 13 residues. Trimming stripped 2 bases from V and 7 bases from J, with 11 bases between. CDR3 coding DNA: TGTGCCAGCAGTTTACAGAGGGGAGCTGGCTACACCTTC. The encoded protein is CASSLQRGAGYTF.